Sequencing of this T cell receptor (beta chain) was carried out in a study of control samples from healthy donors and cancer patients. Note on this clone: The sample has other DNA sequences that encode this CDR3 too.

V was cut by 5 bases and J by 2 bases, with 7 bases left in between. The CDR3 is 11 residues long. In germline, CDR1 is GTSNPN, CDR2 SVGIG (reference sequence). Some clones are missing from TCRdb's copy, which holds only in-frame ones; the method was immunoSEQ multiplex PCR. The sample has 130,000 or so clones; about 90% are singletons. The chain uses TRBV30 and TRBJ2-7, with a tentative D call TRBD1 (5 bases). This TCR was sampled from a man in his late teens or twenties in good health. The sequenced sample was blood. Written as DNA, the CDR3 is TGTGCCTGGTCGACAGCCTACGAGCAGTACTTC. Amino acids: CAWSTAYEQYF.